The T cell receptor beta chain under discussion was sequenced for a study of T cell responses to AZD1222 COVID-19 vaccine. The CDR3 has 15 amino acids. V shed 1 base and J shed 3 bases, with 10 bases lying between them. Germline CDR1 and CDR2: SGHVS and FQNEAQ. The method was immunoSEQ multiplex PCR; TCRdb's version includes in-frame clones alone and lacks a portion of them. This table holds 60,000 to 85,000 clones, over 75% found once. The gene calls are TRBV7-8 and TRBJ1-5; TRBD1 might be the D (5 bases). Material: peripheral blood, obtained 28 days after the second AZD1222 dose. This clonotype was obtained from an adult who received the AZD1222 COVID-19 vaccine. The CDR3 protein is CASSLGWGFNQPQHF. As DNA, the CDR3 is TGTGCCAGCAGCTTAGGCTGGGGGTTCAATCAGCCCCAGCATTTT.